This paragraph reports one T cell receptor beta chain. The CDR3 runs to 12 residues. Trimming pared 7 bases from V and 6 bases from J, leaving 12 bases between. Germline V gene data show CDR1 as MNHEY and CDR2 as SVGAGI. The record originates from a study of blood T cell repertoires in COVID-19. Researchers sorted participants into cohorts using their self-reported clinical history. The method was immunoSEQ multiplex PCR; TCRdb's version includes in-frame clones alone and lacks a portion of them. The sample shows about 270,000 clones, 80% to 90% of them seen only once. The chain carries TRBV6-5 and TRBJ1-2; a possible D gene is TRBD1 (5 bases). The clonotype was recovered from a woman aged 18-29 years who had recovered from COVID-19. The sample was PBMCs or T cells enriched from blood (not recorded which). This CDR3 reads CASTPWGDGYTF. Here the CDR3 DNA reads TGTGCCAGCACTCCATGGGGGGATGGCTACACCTTC.